The count of the clone carrying this TCR beta chain is one. The data were obtained in a study of T cells in Graves' hyperthyroidism and ophthalmopathy. Regions amplified from RNA transcripts were the TCR beta CDR3 regions. During a first-round RT-PCR of the TCR CDR3, the HTBI primer set was used. A single record per CDR3 protein comes from TCRdb applying MiXCR to the multiplex PCR reads. The data contain around 300,000 distinct CDR3 sequences, less than 30% of them singletons. This CDR3 has 13 amino acids. Trimming removed 6 bases at V and 0 bases at J, with 8 bases between. Germline CDR1 MNHEY, CDR2 SVGEGT.

The chain joins TRBV6-2 or TRBV6-3 to TRBJ1-1, with D uncertain. The TCR was taken from a man aged 35-49 years with Graves' hyperthyroidism that later progressed to Graves' ophthalmopathy. The sequencing input was blood. This CDR3 is CASRDVVNTEAFF. Written as DNA, the CDR3 is TGTGCCAGCAGAGACGTGGTGAACACTGAAGCTTTCTTT.